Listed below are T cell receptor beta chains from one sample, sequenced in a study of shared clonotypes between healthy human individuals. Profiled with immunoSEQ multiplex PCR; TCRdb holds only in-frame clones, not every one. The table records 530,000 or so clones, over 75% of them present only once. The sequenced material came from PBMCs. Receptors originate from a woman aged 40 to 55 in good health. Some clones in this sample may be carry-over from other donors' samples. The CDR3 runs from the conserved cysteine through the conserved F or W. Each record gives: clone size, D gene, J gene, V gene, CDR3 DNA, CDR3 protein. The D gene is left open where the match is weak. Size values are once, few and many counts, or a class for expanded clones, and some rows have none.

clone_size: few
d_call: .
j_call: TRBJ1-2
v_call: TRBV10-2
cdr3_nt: TGCGCCAGCAGTGACTCACGATTCTCTCGGGCTGGCTACACCTTC
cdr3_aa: CASSDSRFSRAGYTF

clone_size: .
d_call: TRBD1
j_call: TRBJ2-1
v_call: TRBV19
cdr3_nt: TGTGCCAGATCAGTGGACAGGGGCTCCTACAATGAGCAGTTCTTC
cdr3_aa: CARSVDRGSYNEQFF

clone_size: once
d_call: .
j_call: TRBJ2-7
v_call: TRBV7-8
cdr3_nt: TGTGCCAGCAGCCCTAGGGGCCAAGCCTACGAGCAGTACTTC
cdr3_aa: CASSPRGQAYEQYF

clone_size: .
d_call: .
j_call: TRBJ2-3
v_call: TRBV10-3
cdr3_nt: TGTGCCATCAGAAACTTAGACGCAGATACGCAGTATTTT
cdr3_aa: CAIRNLDADTQYF

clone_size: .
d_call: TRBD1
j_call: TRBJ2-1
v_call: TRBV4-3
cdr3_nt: TGCGCCAGCAGCCAGGACAGGGCCAATGAGCAGTTCTTC
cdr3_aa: CASSQDRANEQFF

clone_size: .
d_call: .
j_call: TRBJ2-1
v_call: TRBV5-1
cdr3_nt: TGCGCCAGCAGCTCGCAAATGGGGGGCGGCAATGAGCAGTTCTTC
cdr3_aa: CASSSQMGGGNEQFF

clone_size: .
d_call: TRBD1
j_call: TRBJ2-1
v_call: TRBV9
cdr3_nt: TGTGCCAGCAGCGCAAGTTCTACAGGGGGCAGGGGGGAGCAGTTCTTC
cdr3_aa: CASSASSTGGRGEQFF

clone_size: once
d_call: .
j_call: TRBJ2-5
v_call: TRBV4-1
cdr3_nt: TGCGCCAGCAGCCAACCGCCCTTTGAGGCCCAGTACTTC
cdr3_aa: CASSQPPFEAQYF

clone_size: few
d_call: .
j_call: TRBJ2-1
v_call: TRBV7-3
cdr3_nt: TGTGCCAGCAGCCCGCTAGCGGAGGGGGGTGAGCAGTTCTTC
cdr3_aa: CASSPLAEGGEQFF

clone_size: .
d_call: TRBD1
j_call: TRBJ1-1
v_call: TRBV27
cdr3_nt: TGTGCCAGCAAATGGGACAGGGGCCCGAACACTGAAGCTTTCTTT
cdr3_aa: CASKWDRGPNTEAFF

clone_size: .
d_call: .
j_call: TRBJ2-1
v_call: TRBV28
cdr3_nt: TGTGCCAGCCCCCTCCCAATACAAGATGAGCAGTTCTTC
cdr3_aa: CASPLPIQDEQFF

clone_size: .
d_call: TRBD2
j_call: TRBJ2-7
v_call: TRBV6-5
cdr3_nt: TGTGCCAGCAGTTACCCGGGAGGGGGCTACGAGCAGTACTTC
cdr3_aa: CASSYPGGGYEQYF

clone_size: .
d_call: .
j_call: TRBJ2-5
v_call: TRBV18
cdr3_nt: TGTGCCAGCTCAAGACAGGTTCAAGAGACCCAGTACTTC
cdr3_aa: CASSRQVQETQYF

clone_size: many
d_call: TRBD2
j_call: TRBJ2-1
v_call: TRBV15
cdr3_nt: TGTGCCACCAGCAGAGGCGGGAGGGCCCTCTACAATGAGCAGTTCTTC
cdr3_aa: CATSRGGRALYNEQFF

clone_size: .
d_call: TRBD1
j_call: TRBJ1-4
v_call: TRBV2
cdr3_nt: TGTGCCAGCAGGATGACAGGGAACAATGAAAAACTGTTTTTT
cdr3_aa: CASRMTGNNEKLFF